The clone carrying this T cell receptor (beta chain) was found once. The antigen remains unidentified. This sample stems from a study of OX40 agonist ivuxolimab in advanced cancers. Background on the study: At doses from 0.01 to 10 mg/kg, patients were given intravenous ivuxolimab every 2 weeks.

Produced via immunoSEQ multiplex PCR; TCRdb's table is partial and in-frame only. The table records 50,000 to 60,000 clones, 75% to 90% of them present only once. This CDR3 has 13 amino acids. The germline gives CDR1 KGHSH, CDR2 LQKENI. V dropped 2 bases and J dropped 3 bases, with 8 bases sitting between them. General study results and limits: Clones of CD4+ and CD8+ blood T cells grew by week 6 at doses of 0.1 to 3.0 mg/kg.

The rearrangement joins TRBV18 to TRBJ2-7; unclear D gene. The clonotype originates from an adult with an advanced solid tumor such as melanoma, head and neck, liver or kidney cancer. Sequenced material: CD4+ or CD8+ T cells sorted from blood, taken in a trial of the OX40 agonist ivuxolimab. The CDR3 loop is CASSPRNDYEQYF. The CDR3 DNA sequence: TGTGCCAGCTCACCAAGGAACGACTACGAGCAGTACTTC.